The entry below gives a single T cell receptor (beta chain) sequence along with its context. Antigen: not known. V was shortened by 3 bases and J by 12 bases, with 10 bases between the two germline ends. Per germline, CDR1 SGHDT and CDR2 YYEEEE. The CDR3 extends over 12 amino acids. MiXCR was run by TCRdb on the reads, yielding one entry per CDR3 protein. The sample yields nearly 700,000 distinct CDR3 sequences, roughly a third seen once. This specimen comes from a study of T cell repertoires in cytomegalovirus infection. Study-level findings and limits: Totalled public TCR beta family frequency picked out people who carried CMV plus the relevant HLA.

This chain connects TRBV5-6 to TRBJ1-6; the D is unclear. The source material was cultured PBMCs, sampled from culture after CMV antigen stimulation. The clonotype comes from a human donor in good health (CMV status not recorded). Some clones in this sample may be carry-over from other donors' samples. CDR3 amino acids: CASSSTDGPLHF. As DNA, the CDR3 is TGTGCCAGCAGCTCGACGGACGGACCCCTCCACTTT.